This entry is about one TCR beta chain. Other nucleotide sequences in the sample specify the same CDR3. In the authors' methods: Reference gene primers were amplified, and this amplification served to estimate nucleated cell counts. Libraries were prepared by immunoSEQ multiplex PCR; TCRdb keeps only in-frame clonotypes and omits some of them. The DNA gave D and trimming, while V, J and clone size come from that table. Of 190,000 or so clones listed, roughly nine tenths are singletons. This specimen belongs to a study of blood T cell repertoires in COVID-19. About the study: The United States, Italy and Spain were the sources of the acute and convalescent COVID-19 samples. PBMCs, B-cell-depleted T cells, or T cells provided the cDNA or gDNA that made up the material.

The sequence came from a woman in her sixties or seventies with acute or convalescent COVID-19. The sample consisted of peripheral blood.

CDR3 region: CATSRQGSSPLHF. The CDR3 DNA follows: TGTGCCACCAGCAGACAGGGATCTTCACCCCTCCACTTT. V and J are TRBV15 and TRBJ1-6, with a tentative D call TRBD1 (5 bases). The CDR3 is 13 amino acids. The germline V gene encodes CDR1 LNHNV and CDR2 YYDKDF (reference sequence). Trimming cost V 2 bases and J 9 bases, with 8 bases left between them.